A selection of T cell receptor beta chains follows, all from one sample in a study of cytotoxic CD8 clonotypes in ibrutinib-treated CLL. The data were produced by immunoSEQ multiplex PCR, yet TCRdb's version contains in-frame clones alone and is incomplete. The sample lists about 140,000 clones, 80% occurring once. Sequenced here: PBMCs, sampled after 36 months of ibrutinib treatment. The receptors stem from a human donor with chronic lymphocytic leukemia. Both conserved end residues are part of each CDR3. The D gene is left open where the match is weak. Clone sizes are given selectively: once, few, many, or a class where the clone is expanded.

CDR3aa | CDR3nt | v_gene | d_gene | abundance | j_gene
CASSLGQGIDEQFF | TGCGCCAGCAGCTTGGGACAGGGGATCGATGAGCAGTTCTTC | TRBV5-1 | TRBD1 | - | TRBJ2-1
CSARVGYEQYF | TGCAGTGCTAGGGTGGGCTACGAGCAGTACTTC | TRBV20-1 | - | once | TRBJ2-7
CASSGRATYNSPLHF | TGTGCCAGCAGTGGGAGGGCCACCTATAATTCACCCCTCCACTTT | TRBV9 | - | - | TRBJ1-6
CASSQEAGTSHGQPQHF | TGCGCCAGCAGCCAAGAAGCCGGGACATCCCACGGTCAGCCCCAGCATTTT | TRBV4-1 | - | - | TRBJ1-5
CASRSGGRETQYF | TGCGCCAGCAGAAGCGGGGGACGGGAGACCCAGTACTTC | TRBV10-2 | TRBD2 | - | TRBJ2-5
CASSLGLGTGESGYTF | TGTGCCAGCAGCTTGGGGCTCGGGACAGGGGAAAGTGGCTACACCTTC | TRBV5-8 | TRBD1 | few | TRBJ1-2
CASSLDTGELFF | TGTGCCAGCAGCTTAGATACCGGGGAGCTGTTTTTT | TRBV11-3 | - | - | TRBJ2-2
CASSPHLYQPQHF | TGTGCCAGCAGCCCACACCTTTATCAGCCCCAGCATTTT | TRBV5-5 | - | - | TRBJ1-5
CASGGSYNEQFF | TGTGCCAGCGGGGGCTCCTACAATGAGCAGTTCTTC | TRBV11-2 | - | - | TRBJ2-1
CASTPTGQGGGYTF | TGTGCCAGCACTCCGACGGGACAGGGAGGCGGCTACACCTTC | TRBV2 | TRBD1 | - | TRBJ1-2